This entry lists 3 T cell receptor beta chains sequenced from one sample in a study of beta chain features in type 1 diabetes. Expressed TCRB transcripts got sequenced, as all isolated RNA was reverse transcribed. TCRdb's copy holds only in-frame clones and misses some; the assay was immunoSEQ multiplex PCR. The sample has fewer than 350,000 clones, roughly a fifth seen once. The material sequenced was naive CD4+ T cells from blood. Source of these receptors: a woman under 30 in good health.

This chain uses TRBV9 with TRBJ2-7; 10 bases agree with TRBD1. Per germline, CDR1 SGDLS and CDR2 YYNGEE. The CDR3 sequence is 15 residues long. V shed 0 bases, J shed 3 bases, and the junction held 3 bases outside the gene matches. CDR3 in amino acids: CASSVGGTGDYEQYF. In nucleotides, the CDR3 is TGTGCCAGCAGCGTAGGAGGGACAGGGGACTACGAGCAGTACTTC.

The chain joins TRBV19 to TRBJ1-1, with a weak D call TRBD1 (5 bases). This CDR3 contains 12 residues. V lost 1 base and J 10 bases, leaving 10 bases between the germline ends. Germline-derived CDR1 and CDR2 are LNHDA and SQIVND (reference sequence). In DNA, the CDR3 is TGTGCCAGTAGTATAGGTGGACAAGTAGCTTTCTTT. Protein: CASSIGGQVAFF.

This chain links TRBV12-5 with TRBJ2-5; 9 bases map to TRBD1. V dropped 0 bases and J dropped 5; count of bases not matched to a gene: 7. CDR1 and CDR2 from the germline V gene are LGHNT and FRNRAP. The CDR3 has 16 amino acids. CDR3 amino acids: CASGLVQGAVRETQYF. The CDR3 DNA sequence: TGTGCTAGTGGTTTGGTACAGGGGGCGGTGAGGGAGACCCAGTACTTC.